The 30 T cell receptor beta chains reported below all come from one sample, sequenced in a study of cytomegalovirus exposure and HLA in healthy donors. The PCR made use of 60 Vbeta and 13 Jbeta primers. The data were produced by immunoSEQ multiplex PCR, yet TCRdb's version contains in-frame clones alone and is incomplete. This sample carries 98,000 or so clones, nearly 80% of them seen once, and the ten largest clones take 5.8%. Sequenced: PBMCs. The origin of the receptors is a man aged 55 to 70 in good health and CMV-seropositive.

This clone was observed a few times. This rearrangement joins TRBV10-3 to TRBJ2-1; 9 nucleotides agree with TRBD1. Trimming at V came to 8 bases and at J to 8 bases, leaving 7 bases not matched to a gene. Per the germline V gene, CDR1 is ENHRY and CDR2 is SYGVKD. The CDR3 has 13 amino acids. CDR3 nucleotides: TGTGCCATCGGGACAGGGATGAGGGATGAGCAGTTCTTC. Its protein product is CAIGTGMRDEQFF.

This chain uses TRBV5-1 with TRBJ2-7; tentative D call: TRBD2 (6 bases). Looked up from germline, CDR1 is SGHRS and CDR2 is YFSETQ. The CDR3 has 15 amino acids. The V end was cut by 3 bases, the J end by 4 bases, with 17 bases between. The DNA of the CDR3 is TGCGCCAGCAGCTACTACGGGGGTATAGGGTACGAGCAGTACTTC. This gives the protein CASSYYGGIGYEQYF.

This chain connects TRBV7-9 to TRBJ2-7; 8 bases agree with TRBD1. The CDR3 is 15 residues long. J was trimmed by 9 bases and V by 5 bases; bases with no gene match: 15. Germline CDR1 SEHNR, CDR2 FQNEAQ (reference sequence). This CDR3 is CASSPSGQARVGQYF. In nucleotides, the CDR3 is TGTGCCAGCAGCCCTTCGGGACAGGCCCGGGTAGGGCAGTACTTC. The variable domain in full, with the rest retrieved from reference TRBV7-9 and TRBJ2-7, is DTGVSQNPRHKITKRGQNVTFRCDPISEHNRLYWYRQTLGQGPEFLTYFQNEAQLEKSRLLSDRFSAERPKGSFSTLEIQRTEQGDSAMYLCASSPSGQARVGQYFGPGTRLTVT.

This clone turned up a few times. The V call is TRBV19, the J call TRBJ1-1; 8 bases map to TRBD1. Trimming at V came to 3 bases and at J to 3 bases, leaving 6 bases not matched to a gene. Germline lookup yields CDR1 LNHDA and CDR2 SQIVND (reference sequence). The CDR3 loop spans 15 amino acids. The CDR3 here is CASSILGQGDTEAFF. CDR3 bases: TGTGCCAGTAGTATCCTAGGACAGGGCGACACTGAAGCTTTCTTT.

The chain is built from TRBV7-8 and TRBJ2-3; 10 positions match TRBD1. Germline assignment: CDR1 SGHVS and CDR2 FQNEAQ. The V and J ends lost 5 bases and 4 bases, in that order; junction bases with no gene match: 6. This CDR3 is built from 15 residues. The CDR3 is CASSLPDRGPDTQYF. For the CDR3, the DNA is TGTGCCAGCAGCCTACCCGACAGGGGGCCAGATACGCAGTATTTT.

The chain is built from TRBV19 and TRBJ1-2; 7 bases fit TRBD1. Looked up from germline, CDR1 is LNHDA and CDR2 is SQIVND (reference sequence). V was pared by 4 bases and J by 7 bases, with 9 bases of the junction left unmatched. CDR3 size: 14 residues. The chain's CDR3 is CASSTDLGGFGYTF. The CDR3, as DNA: TGTGCCAGTAGTACCGACCTAGGGGGCTTTGGCTACACCTTC.

V usage is TRBV18 and J usage is TRBJ1-4, with D tentatively TRBD1 (6 bases). The CDR3 is made up of 17 amino acids. CDR1 and CDR2 from the germline V gene are KGHSH and LQKENI. With 6 bases removed from V and 2 bases from J, the gap between germline ends came to 19 bases. This CDR3 is CASSPRLQDSTNEKLFF. The CDR3, as DNA: TGTGCCAGCTCTCCGCGGCTTCAGGACAGTACTAATGAAAAACTGTTTTTT.

This rearrangement joins TRBV2 to TRBJ1-4; a weak D match, TRBD1 (5 bases). V gave up 7 bases and J gave up 5 bases, with 14 bases separating them. Germline V gives CDR1 SNHLY, CDR2 FYNNEI. This CDR3 region has 14 residues. The CDR3 loop is CASTSGLINEKLFF. For the CDR3, the DNA is TGTGCCAGCACCTCGGGACTCATAAATGAAAAACTGTTTTTT.

This clone was recorded a few times. This rearrangement joins TRBV4-3 to TRBJ1-2, with TRBD1 identical over 7 bases. Germline CDR1 is LGHNA and CDR2 is YSLEER. There are 13 residues in the CDR3. V was pared by 6 bases and J by 3 bases, with 4 bases of the junction left unmatched. The CDR3: CASRVQGDYGYTF. CDR3 nucleotide sequence: TGCGCCAGCAGGGTCCAGGGGGACTATGGCTACACCTTC.

The V call is TRBV7-2, the J call TRBJ1-5, with 7 bases that match TRBD1. The CDR3 extends over 15 amino acids. V was clipped by 3 bases and J by 0 bases; unmatched bases: 2. From germline, CDR1 is SGHTA and CDR2 FQGNSA. In DNA, the CDR3 is TGTGCCAGCAGCTTGGGACAGTTTAGCAATCAGCCCCAGCATTTT. Its protein is CASSLGQFSNQPQHF.

The chain joins TRBV7-8 to TRBJ1-4; D is perhaps TRBD1 (5 bases). Deletions cut 7 bases from V and 3 bases from J, with 15 bases between. The CDR3 is made up of 15 amino acids. Germline CDR1 and CDR2: SGHVS and FQNEAQ. CDR3: CASKPGGGSNEKLFF. DNA for the CDR3: TGTGCCAGCAAACCTGGCGGGGGGTCTAATGAAAAACTGTTTTTT.

This clone occurred a few times. The V and J genes are TRBV5-1 and TRBJ2-3; 15 nucleotides align to TRBD2. The junction had 5 bases not matched to a gene; V was cut back by 1 base and J by 2 bases. CDR1 and CDR2 from the germline V gene are SGHRS and YFSETQ. The CDR3 contains 18 residues. CDR3 nucleotides: TGCGCCAGCAGCTTGCAGGGACTAGCGGGGGGCACCACAGATACGCAGTATTTT. It is translated as CASSLQGLAGGTTDTQYF.

The chain couples TRBV4-1 to TRBJ2-7, with 8 bases fitting TRBD1. The CDR3 runs to 15 residues. CDR1 is MGHRA and CDR2 is YSYEKL in the germline V gene. Trimming cost V 0 bases and J 5 bases; bases outside gene matches: 6. CDR3 region: CASSQDLRGPNEQYF. The CDR3 DNA follows: TGCGCCAGCAGCCAAGATCTCAGGGGGCCCAACGAGCAGTACTTC.

The rearrangement links TRBV7-3 to TRBJ2-5, with 9 bases identical to TRBD2. The CDR3 covers 14 residues. After removal of 5 bases from V and 3 bases from J, the junction contained 4 bases not matched to a gene. In germline, CDR1 is SGHTA, CDR2 FQGTGA. The CDR3 DNA reads TGTGCCAGCAGCCGGACTAGCGCCGAAGAGACCCAGTACTTC. The encoded protein is CASSRTSAEETQYF.

This clone was recorded only once. This chain connects TRBV7-2 to TRBJ2-3; D possibly corresponds to TRBD2 (5 bases). Germline CDR1 and CDR2: SGHTA and FQGNSA. CDR3 length: 15 amino acids. Trimming took 5 bases from V and 2 from J, leaving 14 bases between them. CDR3 bases: TGTGCCAGCAGCCGTGACTACAAACACACAGATACGCAGTATTTT. Encoded protein: CASSRDYKHTDTQYF.

In DNA, the CDR3 is TGTGCTAGTGGTTGGCAGGGGGCGCATAGGGATCAGCCCCAGCATTTT. Protein: CASGWQGAHRDQPQHF. This sequence joins TRBV12-5 and TRBJ1-5; 8 bases fit TRBD1. The CDR3 sequence is 16 residues long. Germline trimming cut 4 bases from V and 5 bases from J; bases unmatched to any gene: 10. The germline CDR1 and CDR2 sequences are LGHNT and FRNRAP.

The V call is TRBV7-2, the J call TRBJ2-2; TRBD2 is a possible D gene (6 bases). The CDR3 totals 16 residues. The germline V and J ends were trimmed by 2 bases and 1 base, with 11 bases remaining between them. Germline V CDR1 and CDR2: SGHTA, FQGNSA. CDR3 sequence reads: CASSLHGLRNTGELFF. CDR3 in DNA: TGTGCCAGCAGCTTACATGGACTAAGGAACACCGGGGAGCTGTTTTTT.

The V and J genes are TRBV9 and TRBJ2-2; D is unresolved. Germline-derived CDR1 and CDR2 are SGDLS and YYNGEE. The CDR3 extends over 13 amino acids. Between the trimmed V and J ends, which lost 3 bases and 8 bases, there was a span of 11 bases. The CDR3 region has the DNA TGTGCCAGCAGCGCCTCTCTTTCTGGGGAGCTGTTTTTT. It translates to CASSASLSGELFF.

The chain links TRBV7-6 to TRBJ1-3; D remains ambiguous. Trimming removed 5 bases from V and 0 bases from J, with 17 bases in between. CDR3 length: 17 residues. Germline V gives CDR1 SGHVS, CDR2 FNYEAQ. The CDR3, as DNA: TGTGCCAGCAGCATTGCGGGCTCGGGAGGCTCTGGAAACACCATATATTTT. Amino acid sequence: CASSIAGSGGSGNTIYF.

The chain combines TRBV5-6 with TRBJ1-5, with D uncertain. CDR1 is SGHDT and CDR2 is YYEEEE in the germline V gene. This CDR3 is built from 16 residues. V was shortened by 1 base and J by 4 bases, with 15 bases between the two germline ends. The CDR3 sequence: CASSLSRGSKNQPQHF. The CDR3 bases are TGTGCCAGCAGCTTGTCTCGGGGTTCAAAGAATCAGCCCCAGCATTTT.

This rearrangement joins TRBV19 to TRBJ2-2; D remains unclear. The ends were cut back, 1 base at V and 5 bases at J, with 5 bases in the middle. This CDR3 is built from 13 residues. Germline CDR1 and CDR2: LNHDA and SQIVND (reference sequence). CDR3: CASSIGVTGELFF. CDR3 coding DNA: TGTGCCAGTAGTATAGGAGTGACCGGGGAGCTGTTTTTT.

V and J are TRBV7-2 and TRBJ1-2; 7 positions agree with TRBD1. The CDR3 sequence is 15 residues long. In germline, CDR1 is SGHTA, CDR2 FQGNSA. Trimming took 1 base from V and 4 from J; bases not matched to a gene: 6. The CDR3 coding sequence is TGTGCCAGCAGCTTAGACGACAGGGCCATCTATGGCTACACCTTC. It codes for CASSLDDRAIYGYTF. The complete variable domain, with remaining parts taken from reference TRBV7-2 and TRBJ1-2, reads GAGVSQSPSNKVTEKGKDVELRCDPISGHTALYWYRQSLGQGLEFLIYFQGNSAPDKSGLPSDRFSAERTGGSVSTLTIQRTQQEDSAVYLCASSLDDRAIYGYTFGSGTRLTVV.

The chain combines TRBV28 with TRBJ1-1; D is unclear. Germline V gene sequence: CDR1 MDHEN, CDR2 SYDVKM. V gave up 3 bases and J gave up 4 bases, with 12 bases separating them. This CDR3 region has 14 residues. The CDR3 DNA follows: TGTGCCAGCAGTTTTCAGCTAGCGGGCACTGAAGCTTTCTTT. This gives the protein CASSFQLAGTEAFF.

This sequence joins TRBV11-2 and TRBJ1-1, with TRBD1 matching 7 bases. The CDR3 covers 13 residues. The junction had 3 bases not matched to a gene; V was cut back by 6 bases and J by 2 bases. Germline CDR1 reads SGHAT; CDR2 reads FQNNGV. CDR3 region: CASSRGHNTEAFF. The CDR3 region has the DNA TGTGCCAGCAGTAGGGGGCACAACACTGAAGCTTTCTTT.

This clone has just a few counts. The chain joins TRBV30 to TRBJ2-7; D is uncertain. Germline V gives CDR1 GTSNPN, CDR2 SVGIG (reference sequence). V lost 0 bases and J 5 bases, leaving 11 bases between the germline ends. CDR3 size: 13 residues. The CDR3 sequence: CAWSVGRGHEQYF. The CDR3 bases are TGTGCCTGGAGTGTTGGCAGAGGCCACGAGCAGTACTTC.

The chain carries TRBV7-9 and TRBJ1-4; weak D call: TRBD1 (6 bases). The CDR3 loop spans 15 amino acids. CDR1 and CDR2 from the germline V gene are SEHNR and FQNEAQ (reference sequence). Trimming left V 5 bases short and J 6 bases short, with 16 bases between. The CDR3 is CASSEPRDNYEKLFF. For the CDR3, the DNA is TGTGCCAGCAGCGAACCCCGGGACAATTATGAAAAACTGTTTTTT.

V gene TRBV5-1 combines with J gene TRBJ2-5; a weak D match, TRBD1 (6 bases). Germline V CDR1 and CDR2: SGHRS, YFSETQ. This CDR3 region has 15 residues. V lost 0 bases to trimming and J lost 2 bases, with 11 bases between them. In nucleotides, the CDR3 is TGCGCCAGCAGCTTGGCACAGGGCCCTCAAGAGACCCAGTACTTC. Its protein is CASSLAQGPQETQYF.

This clone was counted once. The chain combines TRBV12-5 with TRBJ2-2; 7 bases are shared with TRBD1. This CDR3 comprises 15 residues. CDR1 and CDR2 (germline): LGHNT, FRNRAP. V lost 7 bases and J lost 7; bases outside the gene matches: 12. The CDR3 DNA reads as TGTGCTAGTGCCTTAGGGACAGTTTCCCACGGGGAGCTGTTTTTT. As protein: CASALGTVSHGELFF.

This rearrangement joins TRBV6-6 to TRBJ1-5; D call uncertain. Germline CDR1 and CDR2: MNHNY and SVGAGI (reference sequence). V was clipped by 2 bases and J by 15 bases, with 20 bases between them. The CDR3 runs 14 residues. CDR3 nucleotides: TGTGCCAGCAGTTACCAATCTATTCTGAATCACCTGCATTTT. Its protein product is CASSYQSILNHLHF.

This rearrangement joins TRBV29-1 to TRBJ1-1; 9 bases fit TRBD1. The V gene end was trimmed by 8 bases and the J gene end by 4 bases; junction bases not matched to a gene: 5. The V gene's germline CDR1 is SQVTM and CDR2 ANQGSEA. The CDR3 is made up of 12 amino acids. The CDR3 spells CSSQGAGTEAFF. For the CDR3, the DNA is TGCAGCTCACAGGGGGCCGGCACTGAAGCTTTCTTT. The variable domain in full, completed from reference TRBV29-1 and TRBJ1-1, reads SAVISQKPSRDICQRGTSLTIQCQVDSQVTMMFWYRQQPGQSLTLIATANQGSEATYESGFVIDKFPISRPNLTFSTLTVSNMSPEDSSIYLCSSQGAGTEAFFGQGTRLTVV.